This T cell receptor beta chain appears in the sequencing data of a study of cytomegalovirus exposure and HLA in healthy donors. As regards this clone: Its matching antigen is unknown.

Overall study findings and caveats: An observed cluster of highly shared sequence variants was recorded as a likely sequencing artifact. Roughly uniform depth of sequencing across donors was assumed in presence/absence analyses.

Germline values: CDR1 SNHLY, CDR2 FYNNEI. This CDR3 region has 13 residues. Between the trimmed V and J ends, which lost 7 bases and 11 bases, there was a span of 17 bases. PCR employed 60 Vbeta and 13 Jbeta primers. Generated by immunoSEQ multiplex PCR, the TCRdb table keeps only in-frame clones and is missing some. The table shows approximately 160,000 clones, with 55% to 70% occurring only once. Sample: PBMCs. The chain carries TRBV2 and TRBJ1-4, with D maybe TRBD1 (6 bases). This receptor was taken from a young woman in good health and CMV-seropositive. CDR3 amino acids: CASTRDKKSKLFF. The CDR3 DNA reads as TGTGCCAGCACAAGGGACAAGAAGAGCAAACTGTTTTTT.